Below are 6 T cell receptor beta chains sequenced from a single sample in a study of regulatory T cells in long-lasting Graves disease (dated by TCRdb to the early 2020s). The sample's time point label, in plain terms: newly diagnosed GD, antithyroid drugs for less than 3 months. For both TCR sequencing and RNA sequencing, RNA was extracted from PBMCs using TRIzol. The library was obtained by multiplex PCR. TCRdb records Illumina HiSeq 4000 as the sequencer. CDR3 regions were amplified by Arm-PCR with iRepertoire HTBI primers to construct TCR beta libraries. The public reads were reanalyzed by TCRdb: fastp trimming at Q25, MiXCR alignment, in-frame beta chains only. Rows are combined by CDR3 protein, so each entry shows the most common genes and DNA. The sample contains 550,000 or so distinct CDR3 sequences, more than 10% of them found a single time. Around 9.3% of the sample goes to the ten largest clones.

This sample was shared with a second study, whose subject was T cells in Graves' hyperthyroidism and ophthalmopathy.

Sequencing used peripheral blood mononuclear cells (PBMCs), obtained at new diagnosis, from a patient treated with antithyroid drugs. The receptor set was obtained from a woman in her twenties or thirties with Graves disease. Donor details come from another sample of the same person, matched by shared clones.

V is TRBV7-3 and J is TRBJ2-7, with D uncertain. This CDR3 is built from 15 residues. Germline CDR1 is SGHTA and CDR2 is FQGTGA. The V end was cut by 0 bases, the J end by 2 bases, with 11 bases between. The CDR3 coding sequence is TGTGCCAGCAGCTTAACCGGAACTGGAACCTACGAGCAGTACTTC. Its translation is CASSLTGTGTYEQYF.

The sample holds many counts of this clonotype. DNA for the CDR3: TGTGCCAGCAGAAAAGGACTAGCGGGAGGGGGAAGCACAGATACGCAGTATTTT. Its translation is CASRKGLAGGGSTDTQYF. The rearrangement joins TRBV12-3 or TRBV12-4 to TRBJ2-3, with 15 bases lining up with TRBD2. Trimming took 6 bases from V and 0 from J; bases not matched to a gene: 7. The CDR3 contains 18 residues.

This clonotype was recorded at least ten times. The chain employs TRBV20-1 and TRBJ1-2, with D unresolved. CDR1 is DFQATT and CDR2 is SNEGSKA in the germline V gene (reference sequence). Trimming shortened V by 4 bases and J by 2 bases, and 11 bases separated the two germline ends. The length of the CDR3 is 13 residues. In nucleotides, the CDR3 is TGCAGTGCTAAACCGGCCCGCAACTATGGCTACACCTTC. Its protein is CSAKPARNYGYTF.

Ten or more counts support this clonotype. The V and J genes are TRBV30 and TRBJ2-2; D is unclear. The CDR3 loop spans 13 amino acids. V lost 0 bases and J lost 5, with 7 bases in between. Germline CDR1 reads GTSNPN; CDR2 reads SVGIG (reference sequence). Here the CDR3 DNA reads TGTGCCTGGAGTGTAGATAATACCGGGGAGCTGTTTTTT. Its translation: CAWSVDNTGELFF.

CDR3 nucleotides: TGTGCCAGCAGTGTCCTCCGTACAGACGAGCAGTACTTC. Translated: CASSVLRTDEQYF. The chain is built from TRBV12-3 or TRBV12-4 and TRBJ2-7; D remains unclear. The CDR3 runs to 13 residues. Trimming removed 5 bases from V and 5 bases from J, with 13 bases in between.

This clonotype showed up just a few times. A much larger clone is a single base away; this may be a read error. J is TRBJ2-7 and V is TRBV12-3 or TRBV12-4; unclear D gene. Trimming removed 5 bases from V and 5 bases from J, with 16 bases in between. The CDR3 spans 14 residues. The CDR3 protein is CASSLRWGFNEQYF. CDR3 bases: TGTGCCAGCAGTCTTCGATGGGGTTTCAACGAGCAGTACTTC.